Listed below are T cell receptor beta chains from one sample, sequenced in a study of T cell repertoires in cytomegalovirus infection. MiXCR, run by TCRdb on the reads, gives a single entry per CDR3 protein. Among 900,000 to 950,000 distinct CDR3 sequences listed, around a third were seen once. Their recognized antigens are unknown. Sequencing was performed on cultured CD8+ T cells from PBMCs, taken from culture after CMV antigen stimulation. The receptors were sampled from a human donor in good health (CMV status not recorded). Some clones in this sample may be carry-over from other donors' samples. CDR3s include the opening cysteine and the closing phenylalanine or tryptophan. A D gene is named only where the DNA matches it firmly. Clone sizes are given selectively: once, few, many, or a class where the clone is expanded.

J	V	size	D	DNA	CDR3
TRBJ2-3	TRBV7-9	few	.	TGTGCCAGCAGATCCGGGGGATCTAGCACAGATACGCAGTATTTT	CASRSGGSSTDTQYF
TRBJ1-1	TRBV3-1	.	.	TGTGCCAGCAGCCATGTCCGGGACATACCTTTGAACACTGAAGCTTTCTTT	CASSHVRDIPLNTEAFF
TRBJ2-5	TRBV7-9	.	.	TGTGCCAGTAAAGGGGGGCTCGAGACCCAGTACTTC	CASKGGLETQYF
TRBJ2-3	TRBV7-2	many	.	TGTGCCAGCAGCTCTATAAACCTGATCACAGATACGCAGTATTTT	CASSSINLITDTQYF
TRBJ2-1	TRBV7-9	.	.	TGTGCCAGCAGCGAGGGGCTTTTTGAGCAGTTCTTC	CASSEGLFEQFF
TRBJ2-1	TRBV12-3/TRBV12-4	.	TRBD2	TGTGCCAGCAGTGCACACCTAGCGGGGGTTTACAATGAGCAGTTCTTC	CASSAHLAGVYNEQFF
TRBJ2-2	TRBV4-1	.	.	TGCGCCAGCAGCCACGGACACTCCGGGGAGCTGTTTTTT	CASSHGHSGELFF
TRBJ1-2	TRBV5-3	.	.	TGTGCCAGCAGCTTGGACGTATATGACTACACCTTC	CASSLDVYDYTF
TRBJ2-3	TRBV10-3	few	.	TGTGCCATCAACCCACAGCCTAGCACAGATACGCAGTATTTT	CAINPQPSTDTQYF
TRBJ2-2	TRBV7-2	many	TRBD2	TGTGCCAGCAGCCCGGAAGCGGGGGGGTACACCGGGGAGCTGTTTTTT	CASSPEAGGYTGELFF
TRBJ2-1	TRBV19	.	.	TGTGCCAGTAGTATAGGGCAACGCTCCTACAATGAGCAGTTCTTC	CASSIGQRSYNEQFF
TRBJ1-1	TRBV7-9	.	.	TGTGCCAGCAGCCCCGGGAAGGGAAAGGCTTTCTTT	CASSPGKGKAFF
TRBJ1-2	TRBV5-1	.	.	TGCGCCAGCAACAGGGTGGATGAAAAGGGAGGCTCTAACTATGGCTACACCTTC	CASNRVDEKGGSNYGYTF
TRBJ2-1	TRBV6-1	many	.	TGTGCCAGCAGTGAACCCGGTGAGGGGTGGGACAATGAGCAGTTCTTC	CASSEPGEGWDNEQFF
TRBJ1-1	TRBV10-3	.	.	TGTGCCATCAGTGAGTTATCAGGGACCACTGAAGCTTTCTTT	CAISELSGTTEAFF
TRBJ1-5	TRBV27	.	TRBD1	TGTGCCAGCAGTCCCCGTCCGGGACAGAGGAATCAGCCCCAGCATTTT	CASSPRPGQRNQPQHF
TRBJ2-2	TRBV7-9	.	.	TGTGCCAGCAGTTCCACAGGGTCCGCCGGGGAGCTGTTTTTT	CASSSTGSAGELFF